The rows below give T cell receptor beta chains drawn from one sample of a study of T cells in Graves' hyperthyroidism and ophthalmopathy. TCRdb re-analysed the multiplex PCR reads in MiXCR, keeping a single row per CDR3 protein. The sample contains about 59,000 distinct CDR3 sequences, roughly 50% of which appear only once. Input material: blood. Receptors were obtained from a woman aged 55-70 years with Graves' ophthalmopathy. CDR3s leave out the opening cysteine and the closing phenylalanine or tryptophan. Each record gives: CDR3 protein, V gene, J gene.

SATSGGNTGELF	TRBV20-1	TRBJ2-2
ASSATGRAEKLF	TRBV19	TRBJ1-4
ASTWGRIPYEQY	TRBV7-9	TRBJ2-7
SVVRTGGDEKLF	TRBV29-1	TRBJ1-4
SARGRESNQPQH	TRBV20-1	TRBJ1-5
ASGNTIY	TRBV10-2	TRBJ1-3
ASSPEWVGYEQY	TRBV5-5	TRBJ2-7
SAREGGQDNEQF	TRBV20-1	TRBJ2-1
ASSNRADRSPLH	TRBV19	TRBJ1-6
ASSLDGNTIY	TRBV2	TRBJ1-3
ASSVGMNTEAF	TRBV9	TRBJ1-1
ASLDTLYGYT	TRBV27	TRBJ1-2
ASSLGLGGGSNQPQH	TRBV6-2/TRBV6-3	TRBJ1-5
ASSLSSNQRQH	TRBV14	TRBJ1-5
ASSNGTLAYYEQY	TRBV14	TRBJ2-7
ASPRGLAGGPNEQF	TRBV2	TRBJ2-1
ASSSAMEQF	TRBV7-9	TRBJ2-1
ASSLVGMNEKLF	TRBV5-1	TRBJ1-4
ASSQGAPLAGTEAF	TRBV4-3	TRBJ1-1
ASRRAGAQDEQF	TRBV27	TRBJ2-1
ASNQGNQPQY	TRBV2	TRBJ2-5
SARDRASGSAYEQY	TRBV20-1	TRBJ2-7
SARTWSNTEAF	TRBV20-1	TRBJ1-1
ASSLRGDGQAF	TRBV5-1	TRBJ1-1
ASAGLRGVYNEQF	TRBV7-8	TRBJ2-1
ASSRRQGGINSPLH	TRBV14	TRBJ1-6
ASSNRGSRDLGEQF	TRBV2	TRBJ2-1
ASRPGGEGEAF	TRBV7-9	TRBJ1-1
ASNPGTGELF	TRBV9	TRBJ2-2
SARGQGVGQY	TRBV20-1	TRBJ2-7
AISGTGRLGNTIY	TRBV10-3	TRBJ1-3
ASSEEGLGNTEAF	TRBV6-1	TRBJ1-1
ASIHRGNGNTIY	TRBV6-2/TRBV6-3	TRBJ1-3
ASSDRAVGELF	TRBV11-1	TRBJ2-2
ASLPAANYNEQF	TRBV27	TRBJ2-1
ASSFWTGGITEAF	TRBV12-3/TRBV12-4	TRBJ1-1
ASSEGRNRDGYT	TRBV2	TRBJ1-2
ASRPGQAGDQETQY	TRBV7-9	TRBJ2-5
ASSTLGGSSYNEQF	TRBV7-3	TRBJ2-1
ASSQDGGGPGETQH	TRBV4-1	TRBJ1-5
ASSQQTQSYNSPLH	TRBV4-1	TRBJ1-6
ASSQRGLVADTQY	TRBV9	TRBJ2-3
ASSLTGQGETQY	TRBV7-7	TRBJ2-5
ASRTSGGYNEQF	TRBV6-1	TRBJ2-1
ASSLGAGMGGDTQY	TRBV11-2	TRBJ2-3
ASSLAQGANTGELF	TRBV5-1	TRBJ2-2
ASSQEFGPQH	TRBV14	TRBJ1-5
ASSPGTGPSYEQY	TRBV7-3	TRBJ2-7
ASSLETGEAF	TRBV7-3	TRBJ1-1
ASIQGDSPEQY	TRBV12-3/TRBV12-4	TRBJ2-7
ASSPRGGLVVTDTQY	TRBV6-5	TRBJ2-3
ASSMGGLSTDTQY	TRBV19	TRBJ2-3
SVSWGLTEAF	TRBV20-1	TRBJ1-1
SARALKTTRGDNEQF	TRBV20-1	TRBJ2-1
ASSLVQYNEKLF	TRBV12-3/TRBV12-4	TRBJ1-4